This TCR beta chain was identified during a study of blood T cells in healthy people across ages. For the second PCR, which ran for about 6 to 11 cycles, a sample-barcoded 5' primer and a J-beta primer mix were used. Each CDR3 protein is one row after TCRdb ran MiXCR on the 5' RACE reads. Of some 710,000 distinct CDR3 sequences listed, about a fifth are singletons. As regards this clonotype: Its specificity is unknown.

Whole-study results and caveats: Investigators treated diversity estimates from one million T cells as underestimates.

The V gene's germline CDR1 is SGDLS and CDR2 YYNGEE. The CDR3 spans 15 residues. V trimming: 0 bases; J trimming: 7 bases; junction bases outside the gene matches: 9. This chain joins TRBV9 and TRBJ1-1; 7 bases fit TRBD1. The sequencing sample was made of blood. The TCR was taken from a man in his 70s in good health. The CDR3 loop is CASSVVEGAGGEAFF. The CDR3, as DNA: TGTGCCAGCAGCGTAGTAGAGGGGGCGGGAGGTGAAGCTTTCTTT.